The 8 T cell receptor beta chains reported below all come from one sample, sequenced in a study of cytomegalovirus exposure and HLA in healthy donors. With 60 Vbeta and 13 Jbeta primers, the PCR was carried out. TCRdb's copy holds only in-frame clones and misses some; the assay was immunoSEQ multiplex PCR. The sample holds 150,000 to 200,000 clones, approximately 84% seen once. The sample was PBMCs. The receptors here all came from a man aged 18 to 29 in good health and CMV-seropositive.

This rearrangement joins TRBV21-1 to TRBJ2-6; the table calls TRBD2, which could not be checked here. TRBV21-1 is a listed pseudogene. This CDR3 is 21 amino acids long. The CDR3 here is CASSKAGVGNSGGSGANVLTF. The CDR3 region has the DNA TGTGCCAGCAGCAAAGCGGGCGTGGGTAATAGCGGGGGCTCTGGGGCCAACGTCCTGACTTTC.

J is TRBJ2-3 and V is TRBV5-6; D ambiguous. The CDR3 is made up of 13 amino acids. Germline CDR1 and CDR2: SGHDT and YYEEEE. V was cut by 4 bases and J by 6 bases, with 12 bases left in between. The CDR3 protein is CASSPYPVDTQYF. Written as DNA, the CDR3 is TGTGCCAGCAGCCCCTATCCGGTGGATACGCAGTATTTT.

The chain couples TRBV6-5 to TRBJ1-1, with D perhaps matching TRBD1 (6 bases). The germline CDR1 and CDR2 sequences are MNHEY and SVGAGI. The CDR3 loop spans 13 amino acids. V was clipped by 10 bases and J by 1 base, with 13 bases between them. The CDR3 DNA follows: TGTGCCACCCAGGACAGACCGAACACTGAAGCTTTCTTT. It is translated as CATQDRPNTEAFF.

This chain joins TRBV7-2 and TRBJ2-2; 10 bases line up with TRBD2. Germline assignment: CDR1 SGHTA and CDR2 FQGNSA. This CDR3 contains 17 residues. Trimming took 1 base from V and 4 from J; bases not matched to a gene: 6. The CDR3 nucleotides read TGTGCCAGCAGCTTAGTCCCCGGGACTAGCGCCACCGGGGAGCTGTTTTTT. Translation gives CASSLVPGTSATGELFF.

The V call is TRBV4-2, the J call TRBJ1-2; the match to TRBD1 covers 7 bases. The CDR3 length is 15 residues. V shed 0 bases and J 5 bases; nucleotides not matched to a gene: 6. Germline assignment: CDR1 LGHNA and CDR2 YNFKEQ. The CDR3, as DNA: TGTGCCAGCAGCCAAGAAAGTGAACAGGGGTATGGCTACACCTTC. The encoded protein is CASSQESEQGYGYTF.

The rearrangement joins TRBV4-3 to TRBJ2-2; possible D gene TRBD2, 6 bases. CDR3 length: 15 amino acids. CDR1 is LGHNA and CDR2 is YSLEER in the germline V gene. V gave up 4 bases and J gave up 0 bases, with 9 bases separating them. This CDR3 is CASSRGTSNTGELFF. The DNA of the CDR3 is TGCGCCAGCAGCCGCGGGACCTCGAACACCGGGGAGCTGTTTTTT.

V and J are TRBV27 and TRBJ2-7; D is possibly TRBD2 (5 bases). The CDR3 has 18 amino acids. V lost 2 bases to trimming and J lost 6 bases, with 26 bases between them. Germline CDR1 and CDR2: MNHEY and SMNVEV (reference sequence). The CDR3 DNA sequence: TGTGCCAGCAGTTTAAGTTATTCGGGGTTTCCCTCTGGAAGCGAGCAGTACTTC. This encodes CASSLSYSGFPSGSEQYF.

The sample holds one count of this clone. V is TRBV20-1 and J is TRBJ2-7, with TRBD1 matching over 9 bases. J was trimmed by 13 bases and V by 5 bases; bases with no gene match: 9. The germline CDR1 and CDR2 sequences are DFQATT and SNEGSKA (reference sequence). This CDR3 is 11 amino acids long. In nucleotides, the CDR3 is TGCAGTGCTCCTTTCGACAGGGGGGTATACTTC. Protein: CSAPFDRGVYF.